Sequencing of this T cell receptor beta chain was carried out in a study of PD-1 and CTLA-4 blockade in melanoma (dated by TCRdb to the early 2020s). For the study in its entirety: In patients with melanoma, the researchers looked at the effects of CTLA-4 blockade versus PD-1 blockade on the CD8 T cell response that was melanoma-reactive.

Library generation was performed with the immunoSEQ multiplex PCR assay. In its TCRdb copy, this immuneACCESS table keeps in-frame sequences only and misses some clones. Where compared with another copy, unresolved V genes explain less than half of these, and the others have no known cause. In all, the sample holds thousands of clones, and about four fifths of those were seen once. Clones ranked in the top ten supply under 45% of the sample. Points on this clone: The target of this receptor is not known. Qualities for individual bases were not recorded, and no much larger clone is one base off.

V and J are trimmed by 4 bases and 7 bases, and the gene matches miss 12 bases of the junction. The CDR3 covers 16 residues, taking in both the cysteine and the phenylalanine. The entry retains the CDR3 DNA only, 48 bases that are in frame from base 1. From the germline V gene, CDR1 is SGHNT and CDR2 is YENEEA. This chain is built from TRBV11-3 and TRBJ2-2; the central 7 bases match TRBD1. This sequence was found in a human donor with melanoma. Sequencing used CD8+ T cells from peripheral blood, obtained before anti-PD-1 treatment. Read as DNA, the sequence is TGTGCCAGCAGCTCCCTGGACAGGAACGGTCGCGGGGAGCTGTTTTTT. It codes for CASSSLDRNGRGELFF.